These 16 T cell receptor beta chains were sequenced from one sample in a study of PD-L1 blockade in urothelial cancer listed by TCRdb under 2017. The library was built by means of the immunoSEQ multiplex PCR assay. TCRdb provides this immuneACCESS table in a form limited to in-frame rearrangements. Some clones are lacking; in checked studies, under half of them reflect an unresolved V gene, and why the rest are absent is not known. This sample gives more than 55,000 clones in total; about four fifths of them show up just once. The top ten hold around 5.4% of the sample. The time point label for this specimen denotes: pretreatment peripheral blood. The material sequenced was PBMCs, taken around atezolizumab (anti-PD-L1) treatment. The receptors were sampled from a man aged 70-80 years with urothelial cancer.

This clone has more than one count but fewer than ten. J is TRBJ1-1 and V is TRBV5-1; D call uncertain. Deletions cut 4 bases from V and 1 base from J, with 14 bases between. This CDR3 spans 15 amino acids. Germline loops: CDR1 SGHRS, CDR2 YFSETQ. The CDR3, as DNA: TGCGCCAGCAGCCCCGGCGCAGGTGGGAACACTGAAGCTTTCTTT. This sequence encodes CASSPGAGGNTEAFF.

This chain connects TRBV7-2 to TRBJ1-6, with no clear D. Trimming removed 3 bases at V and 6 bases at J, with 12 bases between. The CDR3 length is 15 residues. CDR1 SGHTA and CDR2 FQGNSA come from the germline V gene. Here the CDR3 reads CASSLGALFNSPLHF. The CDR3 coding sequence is TGTGCCAGCAGCTTGGGCGCCCTCTTTAATTCACCCCTCCACTTT.

The CDR3 is CASSFWDSQETQYF. The CDR3 DNA sequence: TGTGCCAGCAGTTTTTGGGACAGCCAAGAGACCCAGTACTTC. The chain employs TRBV7-9 and TRBJ2-5; 7 positions agree with TRBD1. The CDR3 totals 14 residues. Germline V lookup: CDR1 SEHNR, CDR2 FQNEAQ (reference sequence). J gave up 1 base and V 6 bases, and 5 bases lay outside the gene matches.

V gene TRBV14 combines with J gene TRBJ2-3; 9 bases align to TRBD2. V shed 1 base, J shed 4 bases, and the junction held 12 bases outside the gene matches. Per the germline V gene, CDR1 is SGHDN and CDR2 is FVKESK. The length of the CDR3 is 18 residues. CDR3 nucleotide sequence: TGTGCCAGCAGCCAAGGGCTAGCGGGACGGGGAGTGTCAGATACGCAGTATTTT. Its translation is CASSQGLAGRGVSDTQYF.

CDR3 in DNA: TGTGCCAGCGCCCTGGCTAGCGGGAGAATCAATGAGCAGTTCTTC. Amino acid sequence: CASALASGRINEQFF. The chain combines TRBV25-1 with TRBJ2-1, with 10 bases fitting TRBD2. The CDR3 has 15 residues. The V gene end was trimmed by 8 bases and the J gene end by 6 bases; junction bases not matched to a gene: 10. The germline gives CDR1 MGHDK, CDR2 SYGVNS.

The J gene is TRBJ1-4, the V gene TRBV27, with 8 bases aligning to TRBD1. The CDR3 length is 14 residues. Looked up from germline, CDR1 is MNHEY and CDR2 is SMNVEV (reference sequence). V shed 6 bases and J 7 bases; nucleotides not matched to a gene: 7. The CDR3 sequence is CASRSGGPSEKLFF. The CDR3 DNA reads TGTGCCAGCAGGTCAGGGGGCCCCAGTGAAAAACTGTTTTTT.

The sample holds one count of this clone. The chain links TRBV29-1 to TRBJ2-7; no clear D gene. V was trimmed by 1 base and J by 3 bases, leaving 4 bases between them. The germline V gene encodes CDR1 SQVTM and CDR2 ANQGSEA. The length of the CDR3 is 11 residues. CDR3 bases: TGCAGCGTTGAAGTGAGCTACGAGCAGTACTTC. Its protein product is CSVEVSYEQYF.

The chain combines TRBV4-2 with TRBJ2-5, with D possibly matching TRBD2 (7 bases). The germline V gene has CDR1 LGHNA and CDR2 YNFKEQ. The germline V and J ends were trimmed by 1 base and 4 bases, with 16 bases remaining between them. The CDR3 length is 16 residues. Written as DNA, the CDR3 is TGTGCCAGCAGCCAAGGGACTAGAGGGGGGCGAGAGACCCAGTACTTC. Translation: CASSQGTRGGRETQYF.

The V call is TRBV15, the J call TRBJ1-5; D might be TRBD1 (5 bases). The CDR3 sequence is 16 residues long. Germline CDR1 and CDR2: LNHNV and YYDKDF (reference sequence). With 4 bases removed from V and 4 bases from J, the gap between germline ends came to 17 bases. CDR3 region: CATSTRGKGINQPQHF. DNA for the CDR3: TGTGCCACCAGCACCCGGGGGAAAGGGATTAATCAGCCCCAGCATTTT.

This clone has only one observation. The CDR3 loop is CASGVGTSYEQYF. For the CDR3, the DNA is TGTGCTAGTGGCGTCGGGACTTCCTACGAGCAGTACTTC. This sequence joins TRBV12-5 and TRBJ2-7; D might be TRBD2 (6 bases). V lost 6 bases, J lost 1 base, and 10 bases lay in between. CDR3 size: 13 residues. CDR1 is LGHNT, CDR2 FRNRAP, per germline.

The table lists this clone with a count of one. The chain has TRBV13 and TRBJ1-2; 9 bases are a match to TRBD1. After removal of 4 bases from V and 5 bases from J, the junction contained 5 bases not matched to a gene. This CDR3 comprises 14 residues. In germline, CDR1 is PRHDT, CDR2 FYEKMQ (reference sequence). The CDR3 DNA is TGTGCCAGCAGCTCAGACAGGGGGAGATATGGCTACACCTTC. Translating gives CASSSDRGRYGYTF.

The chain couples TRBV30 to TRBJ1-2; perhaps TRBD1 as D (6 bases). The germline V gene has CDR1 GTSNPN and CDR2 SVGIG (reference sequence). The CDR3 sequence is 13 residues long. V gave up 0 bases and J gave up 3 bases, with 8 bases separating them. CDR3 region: CAWSVGADYGYTF. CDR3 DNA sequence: TGTGCCTGGAGTGTGGGGGCCGACTATGGCTACACCTTC. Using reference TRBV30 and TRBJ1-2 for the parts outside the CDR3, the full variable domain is SQTIHQWPATLVQPVGSPLSLECTVEGTSNPNLYWYRQAAGRGLQLLFYSVGIGQISSEVPQNLSASRPQDRQFILSSKKLLLSDSGFYLCAWSVGADYGYTFGSGTRLTVV.

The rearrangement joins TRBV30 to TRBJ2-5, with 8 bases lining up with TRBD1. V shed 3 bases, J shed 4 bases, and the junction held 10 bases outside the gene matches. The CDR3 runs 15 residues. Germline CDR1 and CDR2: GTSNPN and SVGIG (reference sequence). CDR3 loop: CAWSGQGIGGETQYF. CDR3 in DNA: TGTGCCTGGAGCGGACAGGGCATCGGGGGAGAGACCCAGTACTTC.

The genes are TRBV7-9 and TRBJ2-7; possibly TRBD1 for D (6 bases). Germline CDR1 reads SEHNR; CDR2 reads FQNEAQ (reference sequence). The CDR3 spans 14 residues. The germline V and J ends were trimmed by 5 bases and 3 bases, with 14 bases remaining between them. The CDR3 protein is CASSPEGGFYEQYF. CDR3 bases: TGTGCCAGCAGCCCCGAAGGGGGATTCTACGAGCAGTACTTC.

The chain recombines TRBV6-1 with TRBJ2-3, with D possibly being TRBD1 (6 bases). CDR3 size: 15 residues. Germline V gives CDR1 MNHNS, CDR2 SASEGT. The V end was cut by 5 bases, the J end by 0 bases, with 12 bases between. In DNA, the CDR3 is TGTGCCAGCAGTACCCGGACAGTTAGCACAGATACGCAGTATTTT. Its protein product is CASSTRTVSTDTQYF.

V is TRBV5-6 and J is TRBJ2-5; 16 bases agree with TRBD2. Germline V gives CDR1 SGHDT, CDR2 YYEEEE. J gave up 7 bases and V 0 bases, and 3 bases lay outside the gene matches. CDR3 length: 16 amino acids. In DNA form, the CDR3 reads TGTGCCAGCAGCTTGGAGGGACTAGCGGGAGGGGCGACCCAGTACTTC. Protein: CASSLEGLAGGATQYF.